A single sample is the source of the 10 T cell receptor beta chains below, sequenced in a study of blood T cell repertoires in COVID-19. Some clones are missing from TCRdb's copy, which holds only in-frame ones; the method was immunoSEQ multiplex PCR. The sample gives a few hundred thousand clones, about 89% of which show up once; roughly 0.8% is in the top ten. The material sequenced was peripheral blood. The receptor set was obtained from a man younger than 40 with acute or convalescent COVID-19.

The chain joins TRBV30 to TRBJ1-5, with a weak D call TRBD1 (5 bases). With 5 bases removed from V and 7 bases from J, the gap between germline ends came to 15 bases. The germline V gene encodes CDR1 GTSNPN and CDR2 SVGIG (reference sequence). The CDR3 totals 13 residues. DNA for the CDR3: TGTGCCTGGGATATGGGGGGTAGCCAGCCCCAGCATTTT. It is translated as CAWDMGGSQPQHF.

The chain recombines TRBV18 with TRBJ2-2; D possibly corresponds to TRBD1 (6 bases). Trimming left V 3 bases short and J 5 bases short, with 16 bases between. The CDR3 is 16 residues long. Germline CDR1 KGHSH, CDR2 LQKENI. The CDR3 spells CASSPFSVGQTGELFF. CDR3 nucleotides: TGTGCCAGCTCACCTTTCTCGGTCGGACAGACCGGGGAGCTGTTTTTT.

The J gene is TRBJ2-7, the V gene TRBV28; 9 nucleotides agree with TRBD1. The junction had 4 bases not matched to a gene; V was cut back by 3 bases and J by 4 bases. The CDR3 covers 14 residues. Germline values: CDR1 MDHEN, CDR2 SYDVKM. CDR3 in amino acids: CASSLPGQGYEQYF. CDR3 bases: TGTGCCAGCAGTTTGCCTGGACAGGGGTACGAGCAGTACTTC. The full variable domain, with the rest looked up from reference TRBV28 and TRBJ2-7, is DVKVTQSSRYLVKRTGEKVFLECVQDMDHENMFWYRQDPGLGLRLIYFSYDVKMKEKGDIPEGYSVSREKKERFSLILESASTNQTSMYLCASSLPGQGYEQYFGPGTRLTVT.

This clone was detected a few times. The chain carries TRBV27 and TRBJ2-7; 8 nucleotides line up with TRBD1. With 8 bases clipped from V and 3 bases from J, the junction kept 6 bases outside the gene matches. Germline-derived CDR1 and CDR2 are MNHEY and SMNVEV (reference sequence). CDR3 length: 13 residues. The CDR3 protein is CASARQGYYEQYF. CDR3 nucleotide sequence: TGTGCCAGCGCCCGACAGGGGTACTACGAGCAGTACTTC.

The genes are TRBV6-5 and TRBJ2-1, with 8 bases that match TRBD2. After removal of 4 bases from V and 5 bases from J, the junction contained 7 bases not matched to a gene. Germline values: CDR1 MNHEY, CDR2 SVGAGI. The CDR3 runs 15 residues. CDR3 loop: CASSFGGAGDNEQFF. Written as DNA, the CDR3 is TGTGCCAGCAGTTTCGGGGGGGCCGGGGACAATGAGCAGTTCTTC.

The chain uses TRBV10-1 and TRBJ2-1, with 7 bases that match TRBD2. V was clipped by 3 bases and J by 6 bases; unmatched bases: 8. The CDR3 is 15 amino acids. Germline lookup yields CDR1 WNHNN and CDR2 SYGVQD (reference sequence). The CDR3 DNA reads TGCGCCAGCAGTGATGGCGCGGGAGTTGCCAATGAGCAGTTCTTC. Translated, it gives CASSDGAGVANEQFF.

The V call is TRBV6-2 or TRBV6-3, the J call TRBJ2-7, with a possible D match to TRBD2 (6 bases). The CDR3 runs to 15 residues. V dropped 2 bases and J dropped 5 bases, with 16 bases sitting between them. Germline V lookup: CDR1 MNHEY, CDR2 SVGEGT. The DNA of the CDR3 is TGTGCCAGCAGTTACGGAAGAGCAGGGAGGCACGAGCAGTACTTC. This sequence encodes CASSYGRAGRHEQYF.

The table lists this clone with a count of one. The DNA is left out, because the CDR3 cannot be placed on it with certainty; the CDR3 is given as TCRdb lists it. V usage is TRBV29-1 and J usage is TRBJ2-5; TRBD2 was called by the table and not checked on the DNA. The germline CDR1 and CDR2 sequences are SQVTM and ANQGSEA. The CDR3 is made up of 10 amino acids, end residues included. The CDR3 protein is CSVTFGAQYF.

The genes are TRBV5-1 and TRBJ1-3; D not certain. Germline-derived CDR1 and CDR2 are SGHRS and YFSETQ. This CDR3 spans 15 amino acids. Trimming pared 0 bases from V and 3 bases from J, leaving 10 bases between. The CDR3, as DNA: TGCGCCAGCAGCTTGGAAGGGAGTTTTGGAAACACCATATATTTT. Protein: CASSLEGSFGNTIYF.

This clone has just one count. V and J are TRBV11-3 and TRBJ1-1; TRBD1 matches 7 bases. This CDR3 has 13 residues. CDR1 and CDR2 (germline): SGHNT, YENEEA. V shed 5 bases, J shed 4 bases, and the junction held 4 bases outside the gene matches. CDR3 sequence: CASSLQGGTEAFF. The CDR3 coding sequence is TGTGCCAGCAGCCTTCAGGGGGGCACTGAAGCTTTCTTT.